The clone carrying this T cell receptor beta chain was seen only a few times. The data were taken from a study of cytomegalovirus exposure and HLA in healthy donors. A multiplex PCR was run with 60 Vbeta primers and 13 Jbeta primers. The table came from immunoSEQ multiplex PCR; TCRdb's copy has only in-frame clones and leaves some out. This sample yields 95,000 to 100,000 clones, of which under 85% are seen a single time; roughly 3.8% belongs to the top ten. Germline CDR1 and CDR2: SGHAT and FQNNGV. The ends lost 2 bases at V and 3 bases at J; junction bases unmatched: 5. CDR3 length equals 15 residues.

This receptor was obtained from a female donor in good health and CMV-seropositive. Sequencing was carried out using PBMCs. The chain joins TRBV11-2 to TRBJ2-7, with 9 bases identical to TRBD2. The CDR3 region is CASSLMGLAFYEQYF. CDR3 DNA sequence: TGTGCCAGCAGCTTAATGGGACTAGCCTTCTACGAGCAGTACTTC.